This is a list of T cell receptor beta chains from one sample in a study of shared clonotypes between healthy human individuals. TCRdb's table, derived via immunoSEQ multiplex PCR, lists solely in-frame clones and lacks some. The sample consists of fewer than 850,000 clones, about 90% of them appearing once. Sequencing input: memory CD8+ T cells from PBMCs. These TCRs come from a man between 18 and 35 years old in good health. Some clones in this sample may be carry-over from other donors' samples. Both conserved end residues are part of each CDR3. A D gene is named only where the DNA matches it firmly.

j_call d_call v_call cdr3_nt cdr3_aa
TRBJ2-7 NA TRBV5-6 TGTGCCAGCAGCGCCGTAACAGGGGGGGCCTACGAGCAGTACTTC CASSAVTGGAYEQYF
TRBJ1-1 NA TRBV4-3 TGCGCCAGCAGCCACCTCGGACAGAAGGGTTACAACACTGAAGCTTTCTTT CASSHLGQKGYNTEAFF
TRBJ2-7 NA TRBV5-5 TGTGCCAGCAGCAGTAACCGGGAAGTCCCCTACGAGCAGTACTTC CASSSNREVPYEQYF
TRBJ2-7 NA TRBV11-2 TGTGCCAGCAGCTTAGAGGCGCAGGGTACTTACTACGAGCAGTACTTC CASSLEAQGTYYEQYF
TRBJ2-1 NA TRBV19 TGTGCCAGTAGTATGGCCCCAGGGGACAATGAGCAGTTCTTC CASSMAPGDNEQFF
TRBJ1-1 NA TRBV7-9 TGTGCCAGCAGCGCAGGGACGGGGAACACTGAAGCTTTCTTT CASSAGTGNTEAFF
TRBJ2-7 NA TRBV28 TGTGCCAGCAGCCCTACGACAGGAGGCGAGCAGTACTTC CASSPTTGGEQYF
TRBJ2-5 TRBD1 TRBV28 TGTGCCAGCAGTCCCTGGGACAGCCAAGAGACCCAGTACTTC CASSPWDSQETQYF
TRBJ2-7 NA TRBV27 TGTGCCAGCGCGGGACCTACTCAGGAGCAGTACTTC CASAGPTQEQYF
TRBJ2-1 TRBD2 TRBV7-6 TGTGCCAGCAGCCCAAATTCCGGGAGGCTCTACAATGAGCAGTTCTTC CASSPNSGRLYNEQFF
TRBJ1-1 NA TRBV28 TGTGCCAGCAGTTTAACACGGGGTACTGAAGCTTTCTTT CASSLTRGTEAFF
TRBJ2-7 NA TRBV4-3 TGCGCCAGCAGCCAAGGAGTACGGACTGGAAACGAGCAGTACTTC CASSQGVRTGNEQYF
TRBJ1-2 NA TRBV9 TGTGCCAGCAGCGTAGGTCAGGCGAACTATGGCTACACCTTC CASSVGQANYGYTF
TRBJ2-5 TRBD2 TRBV6-5 TGTGCCAGCAGTTACGGCCCGGGACTAGCAGCAAAGACCCAGTACTTC CASSYGPGLAAKTQYF
TRBJ2-2 NA TRBV5-4 TGTGCCAGCAGCTTCCGGGAGAACACCGGGGAGCTGTTTTTT CASSFRENTGELFF
TRBJ1-1 NA TRBV28 TGTGCCAGCAGTGGGCTGGGGGACCGCACTGAAGCTTTCTTT CASSGLGDRTEAFF
TRBJ2-7 NA TRBV7-8 TGTGCCAGCAGCTTAGGAAGACAAGCCTACGAGCAGTACTTC CASSLGRQAYEQYF